Below, 24 T cell receptor beta chains from the same sample are listed, as sequenced in a study of CD8 T cells in Susac syndrome. Reverse transcription of roughly 0.45 to 1 ug RNA was performed with random hexamers. A single record per CDR3 protein comes from TCRdb applying MiXCR to the immunoSEQ multiplex PCR reads. Among 55,000 to 80,000 distinct CDR3 sequences listed, 93% were seen once. Material: CD4+ T cells from PBMCs. These receptors all stem from a human donor with Susac syndrome.

This sequence joins TRBV18 and TRBJ1-1, with D possibly being TRBD1 (5 bases). Trimming shortened V by 3 bases and J by 0 bases, and 8 bases separated the two germline ends. Germline CDR1 is KGHSH and CDR2 is LQKENI. The CDR3 extends over 14 amino acids. The CDR3 nucleotides read TGTGCCAGCTCACCCCAGGGATTGAACACTGAAGCTTTCTTT. This gives the protein CASSPQGLNTEAFF.

The chain uses TRBV7-2 and TRBJ2-5; 7 nucleotides align to TRBD1. The CDR3 contains 15 residues. Trimming cost V 1 base and J 4 bases; bases outside gene matches: 6. The V gene's germline CDR1 is SGHTA and CDR2 FQGNSA. The CDR3 coding sequence is TGTGCCAGCAGCTTAGGCGAGAGGACAGGAGAGACCCAGTACTTC. This translates into CASSLGERTGETQYF. Drawing the rest from reference TRBV7-2 and TRBJ2-5, the complete variable domain is GAGVSQSPSNKVTEKGKDVELRCDPISGHTALYWYRQSLGQGLEFLIYFQGNSAPDKSGLPSDRFSAERTGGSVSTLTIQRTQQEDSAVYLCASSLGERTGETQYFGPGTRLLVL.

The chain recombines TRBV4-1 with TRBJ2-3, with D perhaps matching TRBD1 or TRBD2 (7 bases each). CDR1 and CDR2 from the germline V gene are MGHRA and YSYEKL. CDR3 size: 16 residues. Trimming took off 4 bases at V and 4 bases at J, with 18 bases between the two ends. Here the CDR3 reads CASSLPEGRGPDTQYF. CDR3 sequence (DNA): TGCGCCAGCAGCCTCCCAGAGGGGAGGGGGCCAGATACGCAGTATTTT.

The V gene is TRBV28, the J gene TRBJ2-7, with 8 bases identical to TRBD1. CDR1 and CDR2 from the germline V gene are MDHEN and SYDVKM. The J segment lost 4 bases and the V segment lost 3 bases, leaving 2 bases of the junction unmatched. There are 13 residues in the CDR3. CDR3 in amino acids: CASSLQGAYEQYF. CDR3 coding DNA: TGTGCCAGCAGTTTGCAGGGGGCTTACGAGCAGTACTTC.

The chain links TRBV20-1 to TRBJ2-7; D remains unclear. The V end was cut by 2 bases, the J end by 4 bases, with 6 bases between. The CDR3 runs to 11 residues. CDR1 and CDR2 (germline): DFQATT, SNEGSKA (reference sequence). In DNA form, the CDR3 reads TGCAGTGCTAGAAGGCTATACGAGCAGTACTTC. Protein sequence: CSARRLYEQYF.

The gene calls are TRBV23-1 and TRBJ2-7; D assignment may be TRBD1 or TRBD2 (5 bases each). TRBV23-1 is assigned to the ORF class and has an uncertain function. V lost 4 bases to trimming and J lost 2 bases, with 12 bases between them. CDR3 length: 14 amino acids. Here the CDR3 DNA reads TGCGCCAGCAGTCCCCGGGACCCTCCCTACGAGCAGTACTTC. This translates into CASSPRDPPYEQYF.

This clonotype is a singleton in its sample. The chain couples TRBV29-1 to TRBJ2-7; TRBD1 aligns across 8 bases. Germline assignment: CDR1 SQVTM and CDR2 ANQGSEA. This CDR3 spans 18 amino acids. Losses at the gene ends were 2 bases for V and 5 bases for J; bases not matched to a gene: 20. The CDR3 DNA follows: TGCAGCGTTGAAAAGGTCCCCCGAAGGACAGGGTTAATAAACGAGCAGTACTTC. Translation gives CSVEKVPRRTGLINEQYF.

J is TRBJ2-5 and V is TRBV7-9, with 10 bases that match TRBD1. The germline gives CDR1 SEHNR, CDR2 FQNEAQ (reference sequence). Germline trimming cut 2 bases from V and 1 base from J; bases unmatched to any gene: 4. The CDR3 is made up of 16 amino acids. The CDR3 spells CASSLMGQGPQETQYF. In DNA form, the CDR3 reads TGTGCCAGCAGCTTAATGGGACAGGGGCCCCAAGAGACCCAGTACTTC.

This clonotype is a singleton in its sample. The genes are TRBV12-3 or TRBV12-4 and TRBJ2-7; D is perhaps TRBD1 (5 bases). The V end lost 7 bases, the J end lost 3 bases, and 13 bases lay between the germline ends. CDR3 size: 13 residues. The CDR3 spells CASTQDTLYEQYF. CDR3 sequence (DNA): TGTGCCAGCACCCAGGACACCCTCTACGAGCAGTACTTC.

J is TRBJ2-1 and V is TRBV5-6, with 7 bases identical to TRBD2. Unmatched junction bases numbered 13, after V lost 6 bases and J lost 10 bases. CDR3 size: 14 residues. Germline assignment: CDR1 SGHDT and CDR2 YYEEEE. This chain's CDR3 is CASMRLAVLREQFF. The CDR3 bases are TGTGCCAGCATGAGGCTAGCGGTTCTCCGGGAGCAGTTCTTC.

The V and J genes are TRBV7-2 and TRBJ2-6; D gene unclear. Trimming cost V 1 base and J 4 bases, with 8 bases left between them. Germline V gene sequence: CDR1 SGHTA, CDR2 FQGNSA. The CDR3 is 15 amino acids. The CDR3 DNA reads as TGTGCCAGCAGCTTAGGTCAGGTCGGGGCCAACGTCCTGACTTTC. It translates to CASSLGQVGANVLTF.

This chain uses TRBV30 with TRBJ1-2, with D unclear. The CDR3 has 12 residues. Deletions cut 2 bases from V and 8 bases from J, with 12 bases between. Germline-derived CDR1 and CDR2 are GTSNPN and SVGIG (reference sequence). DNA for the CDR3: TGTGCCTGGAGTAGTAATGGGCTAGGCTACACCTTC. Translated: CAWSSNGLGYTF. Drawing the rest from reference TRBV30 and TRBJ1-2, the complete variable domain is SQTIHQWPATLVQPVGSPLSLECTVEGTSNPNLYWYRQAAGRGLQLLFYSVGIGQISSEVPQNLSASRPQDRQFILSSKKLLLSDSGFYLCAWSSNGLGYTFGSGTRLTVV.

This chain uses TRBV30 with TRBJ1-2; a possible D gene is TRBD1 (5 bases). Trimming cost V 3 bases and J 8 bases, with 16 bases left between them. Per the germline V gene, CDR1 is GTSNPN and CDR2 is SVGIG (reference sequence). There are 13 residues in the CDR3. CDR3 in DNA: TGTGCCTGGAGCGCGGCGGCAGGGCGCGGCTACACCTTC. Amino acids: CAWSAAAGRGYTF.

In this sample, this clonotype turned up a few times. The genes are TRBV28 and TRBJ2-2, with a weak D call TRBD2 (7 bases). Germline CDR1 reads MDHEN; CDR2 reads SYDVKM. The CDR3 covers 16 residues. V was pared by 8 bases and J by 4 bases, with 20 bases between. The CDR3 loop reads CASSGWGGASTGELFF. CDR3 in DNA: TGTGCCAGCTCCGGTTGGGGGGGGGCGAGCACCGGGGAGCTGTTTTTT. Complete variable domain (other parts from reference TRBV28 and TRBJ2-2): DVKVTQSSRYLVKRTGEKVFLECVQDMDHENMFWYRQDPGLGLRLIYFSYDVKMKEKGDIPEGYSVSREKKERFSLILESASTNQTSMYLCASSGWGGASTGELFFGEGSRLTVL.

The V and J genes are TRBV27 and TRBJ1-1; tentative D call: TRBD1 (5 bases). Per the germline V gene, CDR1 is MNHEY and CDR2 is SMNVEV (reference sequence). V dropped 6 bases and J dropped 6 bases, with 17 bases sitting between them. CDR3 length: 14 residues. CDR3 nucleotide sequence: TGTGCCAGCAGGGAGGGGTTGATCGCCGCTGAAGCTTTCTTT. The encoded protein is CASREGLIAAEAFF.

This clonotype was observed a handful of times. The chain employs TRBV20-1 and TRBJ1-6; D call uncertain. CDR1 is DFQATT, CDR2 SNEGSKA, per germline (reference sequence). Trimming took 5 bases from V and 6 from J, leaving 14 bases between them. This CDR3 has 14 amino acids. The CDR3 region is CSAQKAAGNSPLHF. Written as DNA, the CDR3 is TGCAGTGCTCAGAAGGCGGCAGGTAATTCACCCCTCCACTTT.

The chain has TRBV20-1 and TRBJ1-1; no clear D. Germline values: CDR1 DFQATT, CDR2 SNEGSKA (reference sequence). V dropped 4 bases and J dropped 6 bases, with 12 bases sitting between them. This CDR3 comprises 12 residues. For the CDR3, the DNA is TGCAGTGCTACCCTCACAGCAGCTGAAGCTTTCTTT. It codes for CSATLTAAEAFF.

Only a few counts were recorded for this clonotype. The genes are TRBV4-2 and TRBJ1-6, with D possibly TRBD1 on 5 matching bases. V lost 0 bases and J lost 9, with 9 bases in between. The CDR3 is 14 amino acids. Germline CDR1 is LGHNA and CDR2 is YNFKEQ. CDR3 nucleotides: TGTGCCAGCAGCCAAGACAGGGTGGTTTCACCCCTCCACTTT. Translation: CASSQDRVVSPLHF.

The chain joins TRBV5-5 to TRBJ1-1, with D possibly being TRBD1 (5 bases). Trimming took 5 bases from V and 6 from J, leaving 17 bases between them. CDR3 length equals 14 residues. Germline loops: CDR1 SGHKS, CDR2 YYEKEE (reference sequence). The CDR3 loop reads CASRSDPLGPEAFF. Here the CDR3 DNA reads TGTGCCAGCAGGAGCGACCCCTTGGGGCCTGAAGCTTTCTTT.

The V and J genes are TRBV5-1 and TRBJ2-3; a possible D gene is TRBD1 (5 bases). Germline V lookup: CDR1 SGHRS, CDR2 YFSETQ. This CDR3 has 14 residues. Trimming took 2 bases from V and 3 from J, leaving 10 bases between them. CDR3 residues: CASSLLRATDTQYF. CDR3 DNA: TGCGCCAGCAGCTTACTCAGGGCGACAGATACGCAGTATTTT.

CDR3 sequence (DNA): TGTGCCAGCAGTGCTTGGACAGGGTTTGAGCAGTTCTTC. Translation: CASSAWTGFEQFF. This chain connects TRBV6-4 to TRBJ2-1; 8 nucleotides agree with TRBD1. Germline V CDR1 and CDR2: MRHNA, SNTAGT. The CDR3 sequence is 13 residues long. Losses at the gene ends were 4 bases for V and 9 bases for J; bases not matched to a gene: 5.

This chain links TRBV9 with TRBJ1-1; weak D call: TRBD1 (6 bases). From germline, CDR1 is SGDLS and CDR2 YYNGEE. V was pared by 4 bases and J by 3 bases, with 10 bases between. The CDR3 sequence is 13 residues long. CDR3 in amino acids: CASSRQADTEAFF. The CDR3 DNA follows: TGTGCCAGCAGCCGACAGGCGGACACTGAAGCTTTCTTT.

The CDR3 DNA sequence: TGTGCCAGCTCACCAACAAACTCCTACAATGAGCAGTTCTTC. Translated: CASSPTNSYNEQFF. The chain recombines TRBV18 with TRBJ2-1; D unclear. The CDR3 has 14 residues. Between the trimmed V and J ends, which lost 2 bases and 0 bases, there was a span of 5 bases. The germline V gene has CDR1 KGHSH and CDR2 LQKENI.

This chain joins TRBV7-3 and TRBJ2-3; TRBD2 matches at 7 bases. Germline lookup yields CDR1 SGHTA and CDR2 FQGTGA. Trimming cost V 2 bases and J 0 bases; bases outside gene matches: 5. The CDR3 runs to 16 residues. The CDR3 coding sequence is TGTGCCAGCAGCTTATCCAGCGGGGCCAGCACAGATACGCAGTATTTT. Residues: CASSLSSGASTDTQYF.